Sequencing of this T cell receptor (beta chain) was carried out in a study of blood T cell repertoires in COVID-19. Study overall: There were acute and convalescent COVID-19 samples, and they came from the United States, Italy and Spain. The cDNA or gDNA used as material had been derived from T cells, B-cell-depleted T cells, or PBMCs.

Seattle patients were enrolled during active infection and followed longitudinally. Germline assignment: CDR1 SGHAT and CDR2 FQNNGV. Trimming cost V 7 bases and J 1 base, with 12 bases left between them. The CDR3 contains 14 residues. Per the original data handling: Estimation of nucleated cell counts relied on the amplification of reference gene primers. Measured with immunoSEQ multiplex PCR; TCRdb has only the in-frame clones, and not every one. V and J calls and clone size are copied from that table; D and trimming were computed from the DNA. The table shows about 270,000 clones, with about 83% occurring only once.

V gene TRBV11-2 combines with J gene TRBJ2-3, with D perhaps TRBD2 (6 bases). The sequence came from a woman aged 80 or over with COVID-19, enrolled during active disease. The sample taken for sequencing was peripheral blood. The CDR3 nucleotides read TGTGCCAGCAACCGGGGCGGGGGCACAGATACGCAGTATTTT. It translates to CASNRGGGTDTQYF.